Each of the 21 T cell receptor beta chains below was sequenced from the same sample in a study of shared clonotypes between healthy human individuals. TCRdb's table, derived via immunoSEQ multiplex PCR, lists solely in-frame clones and lacks some. This table has about 1.9 million clones, 85% to 95% appearing once. CD45RO-negative, CCR7-selected cells formed the naive CD8 fraction, which excluded terminally differentiated effector memory CD45RA+ cells. Sequenced: naive CD8+ T cells from PBMCs. These receptors came from a man aged 18 to 30 in good health. Some clones in this sample may be carry-over from other donors' samples.

The chain is built from TRBV27 and TRBJ1-2; D call uncertain. The CDR3 has 13 residues. V shed 6 bases and J shed 2 bases, with 10 bases lying between them. Germline V gene lookup returns CDR1 MNHEY and CDR2 SMNVEV (reference sequence). CDR3 loop: CASSYDMNYGYTF. CDR3 DNA: TGTGCCAGCAGCTACGATATGAACTATGGCTACACCTTC.

V usage is TRBV27 and J usage is TRBJ1-5; no clear D gene. The CDR3 runs to 14 residues. Germline assignment: CDR1 MNHEY and CDR2 SMNVEV (reference sequence). The ends were cut back, 5 bases at V and 0 bases at J, with 8 bases in the middle. The CDR3 DNA is TGTGCCAGCAGTCGCAGAGCTAGCAATCAGCCCCAGCATTTT. Its protein is CASSRRASNQPQHF.

The rearrangement uses TRBV4-1 and TRBJ2-2, with D unclear. Looked up from germline, CDR1 is MGHRA and CDR2 is YSYEKL. CDR3 length equals 15 residues. V lost 4 bases, J lost 6 bases, and 15 bases lay in between. CDR3 in amino acids: CASSLSLERAGELFF. The CDR3 DNA is TGCGCCAGCAGCCTCTCACTCGAAAGGGCCGGGGAGCTGTTTTTT.

The rearrangement uses TRBV14 and TRBJ1-2; no firm D call. The CDR3 has 15 amino acids. Germline-derived CDR1 and CDR2 are SGHDN and FVKESK. The V end was cut by 3 bases, the J end by 1 base, with 12 bases between. The CDR3 here is CASSHKGTDNYGYTF. DNA of the CDR3: TGTGCCAGCAGCCACAAGGGAACTGATAACTATGGCTACACCTTC.

The rearrangement joins TRBV4-2 to TRBJ2-5; D may be TRBD1 or TRBD2 (5 bases each). The J call is doubtful: the DNA matches TRBJ2-7 better. The V gene's germline CDR1 is LGHNA and CDR2 YNFKEQ. The CDR3 has 17 amino acids. The CDR3 spells CASSQDYGASGHYEQYF. CDR3 nucleotide sequence: TGTGCCAGCAGCCAAGACTATGGGGCCAGCGGACACTACGAGCAGTACTTC.

This sequence joins TRBV7-9 and TRBJ2-1; D gene uncertain. Germline CDR1 and CDR2: SEHNR and FQNEAQ (reference sequence). This CDR3 comprises 13 residues. V was clipped by 3 bases and J by 5 bases, with 8 bases between them. CDR3 nucleotides: TGTGCCAGCAGCTTGCCCCCTGACAATGAGCAGTTCTTC. This sequence encodes CASSLPPDNEQFF.

The CDR3 DNA reads as TGCGCCAGCAGCTTGCTCCCCGGGACGCTCTCTCCCAGCTATGGCTACACCTTC. Translating gives CASSLLPGTLSPSYGYTF. The rearrangement links TRBV5-1 to TRBJ1-2, with D tentatively TRBD1 (5 bases). The length of the CDR3 is 18 residues. CDR1 is SGHRS and CDR2 is YFSETQ in the germline V gene. The V gene lost 1 base and the J gene lost 4 bases, with 23 bases spanning the gap. Supplemented by reference TRBV5-1 and TRBJ1-2, the full variable domain reads KAGVTQTPRYLIKTRGQQVTLSCSPISGHRSVSWYQQTPGQGLQFLFEYFSETQRNKGNFPGRFSGRQFSNSRSEMNVSTLELGDSALYLCASSLLPGTLSPSYGYTFGSGTRLTVV.

This clone was counted only a few times. The chain uses TRBV9 and TRBJ1-1; 11 bases match TRBD1. The CDR3 loop spans 15 amino acids. Trimming took 6 bases from V and 3 from J; bases not matched to a gene: 7. CDR1 and CDR2 from the germline V gene are SGDLS and YYNGEE. The CDR3 spells CASTRTGGSDTEAFF. DNA for the CDR3: TGTGCCAGCACCAGGACAGGGGGCTCGGACACTGAAGCTTTCTTT.

V and J are TRBV6-5 and TRBJ1-2; the D gene is possibly TRBD1 (6 bases). V shed 6 bases and J shed 4 bases, with 15 bases lying between them. The V gene's germline CDR1 is MNHEY and CDR2 SVGAGI. The CDR3 has 14 residues. The CDR3 loop reads CASSLSGGSYGYTF. The DNA for the CDR3 is TGTGCCAGCAGCCTAAGCGGGGGCTCCTATGGCTACACCTTC.

This clone was seen only once. The V call is TRBV6-4, the J call TRBJ2-5, with 11 bases lining up with TRBD2. Germline V lookup: CDR1 MRHNA, CDR2 SNTAGT. The V gene end was trimmed by 6 bases and the J gene end by 2 bases; junction bases not matched to a gene: 2. This CDR3 spans 14 amino acids. The CDR3 spells CASRVAGGQETQYF. CDR3 nucleotides: TGTGCCAGCAGGGTAGCGGGAGGGCAAGAGACCCAGTACTTC.

The chain links TRBV10-3 to TRBJ2-1; TRBD2 agrees at 10 bases. V gave up 5 bases and J gave up 3 bases; unmatched junction bases: 4. This CDR3 contains 15 residues. Germline CDR1 reads ENHRY; CDR2 reads SYGVKD. The CDR3 nucleotides read TGTGCCATCAGTCCGGGACTAGCGATCTACAATGAGCAGTTCTTC. Translated: CAISPGLAIYNEQFF.

The J gene is TRBJ2-3, the V gene TRBV27; 11 nucleotides agree with TRBD2. The CDR3 has 16 residues. Germline values: CDR1 MNHEY, CDR2 SMNVEV (reference sequence). Trimming removed 2 bases from V and 2 bases from J; junction bases left unmatched: 3. CDR3 region: CASSLTLAGATDTQYF. Here the CDR3 DNA reads TGTGCCAGCAGTTTAACACTAGCGGGAGCCACAGATACGCAGTATTTT.

The V call is TRBV27, the J call TRBJ1-1, with no clear D. Trimming removed 6 bases from V and 3 bases from J, with 11 bases in between. CDR3 length: 13 amino acids. Per the germline V gene, CDR1 is MNHEY and CDR2 is SMNVEV (reference sequence). The CDR3 region is CASSAFGDTEAFF. For the CDR3, the DNA is TGTGCCAGCAGCGCCTTTGGGGACACTGAAGCTTTCTTT.

This chain connects TRBV7-9 to TRBJ1-1, with D maybe TRBD1 (5 bases). CDR3 size: 14 residues. The V gene lost 0 bases and the J gene lost 4 bases, with 9 bases spanning the gap. From germline, CDR1 is SEHNR and CDR2 FQNEAQ (reference sequence). CDR3 amino acids: CASSLAGTPTEAFF. Written as DNA, the CDR3 is TGTGCCAGCAGCTTAGCCGGGACTCCCACTGAAGCTTTCTTT.

V is TRBV7-9 and J is TRBJ1-1; D is unresolved. Looked up from germline, CDR1 is SEHNR and CDR2 is FQNEAQ (reference sequence). The CDR3 loop spans 15 amino acids. Trimming shortened V by 2 bases and J by 4 bases, and 14 bases separated the two germline ends. The CDR3 DNA follows: TGTGCCAGCAGCTTACTATCGGCGGGAGGCACTGAAGCTTTCTTT. This codes for CASSLLSAGGTEAFF.

This chain uses TRBV29-1 with TRBJ2-2, with D perhaps matching TRBD2 (6 bases). The germline CDR1 and CDR2 sequences are SQVTM and ANQGSEA. V lost 6 bases and J lost 4, with 15 bases in between. The CDR3 extends over 14 amino acids. Written as DNA, the CDR3 is TGCAGCGTCCGAGGAGGTAGCGGCACCGGGGAGCTGTTTTTT. Its translation is CSVRGGSGTGELFF.

The chain recombines TRBV7-8 with TRBJ1-1; TRBD1 matches 8 bases. Trimming took 1 base from V and 2 from J; bases not matched to a gene: 12. Germline V CDR1 and CDR2: SGHVS, FQNEAQ. CDR3 length: 18 residues. The CDR3 DNA sequence: TGTGCCAGCAGCTTAGGCGCGTTGGGGACAGGCACTAACACTGAAGCTTTCTTT. This codes for CASSLGALGTGTNTEAFF.

This chain connects TRBV10-3 to TRBJ1-2; no definite D call. V was trimmed by 7 bases and J by 5 bases, leaving 11 bases between them. Germline V gene sequence: CDR1 ENHRY, CDR2 SYGVKD. There are 12 residues in the CDR3. The CDR3: CAINSDGYGYTF. The CDR3 DNA follows: TGTGCCATCAATTCGGACGGGTATGGCTACACCTTC.

This clone was detected only once. V is TRBV7-6 and J is TRBJ2-5, with D tentatively TRBD1 (6 bases). Germline CDR1 and CDR2: SGHVS and FNYEAQ. The length of the CDR3 is 16 residues. The germline V and J ends were trimmed by 5 bases and 3 bases, with 19 bases remaining between them. Here the CDR3 reads CASSQGDRLVKETQYF. Written as DNA, the CDR3 is TGTGCCAGCAGCCAAGGCGACAGGCTGGTAAAAGAGACCCAGTACTTC. Full variable domain (remainder filled in from reference TRBV7-6 and TRBJ2-5): GAGVSQSPRYKVTKRGQDVALRCDPISGHVSLYWYRQALGQGPEFLTYFNYEAQQDKSGLPNDRFSAERPEGSISTLTIQRTEQRDSAMYRCASSQGDRLVKETQYFGPGTRLLVL.

The chain carries TRBV11-2 and TRBJ2-7; TRBD1 agrees at 9 bases. The junction had 6 bases not matched to a gene; V was cut back by 5 bases and J by 4 bases. There are 14 residues in the CDR3. CDR1 and CDR2 (germline): SGHAT, FQNNGV. The CDR3, as DNA: TGTGCCAGCAGCCCATCCGGGACAGGGTACGAGCAGTACTTC. It is translated as CASSPSGTGYEQYF.

The rearrangement uses TRBV7-8 and TRBJ1-1; 7 bases fit TRBD1. J lost 1 base, V lost 5 bases, and 4 bases had no gene match. The CDR3 extends over 14 amino acids. The germline V gene has CDR1 SGHVS and CDR2 FQNEAQ. This CDR3 reads CASSPRQGNTEAFF. Written as DNA, the CDR3 is TGTGCCAGCAGCCCAAGACAGGGGAACACTGAAGCTTTCTTT.